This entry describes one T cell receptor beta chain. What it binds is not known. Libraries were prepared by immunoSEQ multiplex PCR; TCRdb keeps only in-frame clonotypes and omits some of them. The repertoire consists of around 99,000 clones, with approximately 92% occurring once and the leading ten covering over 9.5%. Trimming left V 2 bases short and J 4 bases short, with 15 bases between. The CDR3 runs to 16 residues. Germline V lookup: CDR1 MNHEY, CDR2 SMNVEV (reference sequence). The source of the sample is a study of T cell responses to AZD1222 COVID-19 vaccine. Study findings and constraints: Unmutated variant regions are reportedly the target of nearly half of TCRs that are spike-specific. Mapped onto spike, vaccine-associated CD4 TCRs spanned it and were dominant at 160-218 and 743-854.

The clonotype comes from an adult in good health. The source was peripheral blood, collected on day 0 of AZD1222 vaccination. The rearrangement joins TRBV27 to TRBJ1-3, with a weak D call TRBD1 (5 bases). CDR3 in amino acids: CASSLTAGWRGNTIYF. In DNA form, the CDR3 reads TGTGCCAGCAGTTTAACCGCAGGGTGGAGAGGAAACACCATATATTTT.